The 28 T cell receptor beta chains in this list originate from one sample, sequenced in a study of T cell clones after liver transplantation. TCRdb keeps only in-frame clones here, not all; method: immunoSEQ multiplex PCR. The top ten clones hold 0.75% to 0.85% of a sample with roughly 120,000 clones, just over 90% of them seen once. The sample here was CD4+ T cells from blood, taken 12 months after liver transplant. Receptors originate from a human patient who received a liver transplant. Some T cells could come from the graft donor.

V gene TRBV30 combines with J gene TRBJ2-5, with 7 bases matching TRBD2. The CDR3 is 15 residues long. The V and J ends lost 0 bases and 5 bases, in that order; junction bases with no gene match: 9. Per germline, CDR1 GTSNPN and CDR2 SVGIG (reference sequence). The CDR3 DNA sequence: TGTGCCTGGAGTGTATCCCAACTAGCGTCGGAGACCCAGTACTTC. It specifies CAWSVSQLASETQYF. Drawing the rest from reference TRBV30 and TRBJ2-5, the complete variable domain is SQTIHQWPATLVQPVGSPLSLECTVEGTSNPNLYWYRQAAGRGLQLLFYSVGIGQISSEVPQNLSASRPQDRQFILSSKKLLLSDSGFYLCAWSVSQLASETQYFGPGTRLLVL.

The rearrangement joins TRBV18 to TRBJ2-5; TRBD2 agrees at 9 bases. Trimming took 6 bases from V and 0 from J; bases not matched to a gene: 8. Looked up from germline, CDR1 is KGHSH and CDR2 is LQKENI. The CDR3 totals 16 residues. The CDR3 sequence: CASSPTSGPDQETQYF. CDR3 DNA sequence: TGTGCCAGCTCGCCCACTAGCGGGCCAGACCAAGAGACCCAGTACTTC.

This chain uses TRBV29-1 with TRBJ2-7; 9 bases are shared with TRBD1. Unmatched junction bases numbered 3, after V lost 6 bases and J lost 6 bases. CDR3 length: 11 amino acids. Germline-derived CDR1 and CDR2 are SQVTM and ANQGSEA. This chain's CDR3 is CSVGTGTEQYF. DNA of the CDR3: TGCAGCGTGGGGACAGGGACCGAGCAGTACTTC.

The chain combines TRBV10-1 with TRBJ2-5, with 8 positions matching TRBD2. The CDR3 has 17 amino acids. In germline, CDR1 is WNHNN, CDR2 SYGVQD (reference sequence). The trim removed 6 bases at V and 2 bases at J, leaving 14 bases unmatched. The DNA for the CDR3 is TGCGCCAGCAGCAGAGAGCAAAAGCGGGAGCCGCAAGAGACCCAGTACTTC. Translating it yields CASSREQKREPQETQYF.

The V call is TRBV6-4, the J call TRBJ1-1, with TRBD1 as a possible D gene (6 bases). Trimming removed 2 bases from V and 5 bases from J, with 12 bases in between. The CDR3 is 14 residues long. Germline lookup yields CDR1 MRHNA and CDR2 SNTAGT. The CDR3 here is CASSDRGAGTEAFF. CDR3 coding DNA: TGTGCCAGCAGTGACCGGGGGGCGGGTACTGAAGCTTTCTTT.

The chain joins TRBV4-1 to TRBJ1-4, with D unclear. The CDR3 length is 16 residues. Trimming removed 3 bases at V and 5 bases at J, with 16 bases between. CDR1 is MGHRA and CDR2 is YSYEKL in the germline V gene. CDR3 DNA: TGCGCCAGCAGCCAGGGCGTGAGAGGGTCAAATGAAAAACTGTTTTTT. Translation gives CASSQGVRGSNEKLFF.

The chain couples TRBV18 to TRBJ2-7, with 12 nucleotides matching TRBD1. This CDR3 spans 15 amino acids. Germline assignment: CDR1 KGHSH and CDR2 LQKENI. J was trimmed by 5 bases and V by 2 bases; bases with no gene match: 4. The CDR3 DNA sequence: TGTGCCAGCTCACCAGGGGGACAGGGGGCGGACGAGCAGTACTTC. This gives the protein CASSPGGQGADEQYF.

This clone was detected only once. The V and J genes are TRBV2 and TRBJ2-5; either TRBD1 or TRBD2 may supply D (5 bases each). Germline CDR1 and CDR2: SNHLY and FYNNEI. This CDR3 spans 14 amino acids. V gave up 5 bases and J gave up 2 bases, with 12 bases separating them. CDR3 nucleotides: TGTGCCAGCAGTTCGGACGGGGCTCAAGAGACCCAGTACTTC. Protein: CASSSDGAQETQYF.

This rearrangement joins TRBV7-9 to TRBJ1-2; TRBD1 is a possible D gene (6 bases). The CDR3 spans 12 residues. The V gene lost 6 bases and the J gene lost 4 bases, with 9 bases spanning the gap. Germline CDR1 reads SEHNR; CDR2 reads FQNEAQ (reference sequence). The CDR3 here is CASSSQGYGYTF. CDR3 DNA sequence: TGTGCCAGCAGTTCACAGGGCTATGGCTACACCTTC. Full variable domain (outside the CDR3, taken from reference TRBV7-9 and TRBJ1-2): DTGVSQNPRHKITKRGQNVTFRCDPISEHNRLYWYRQTLGQGPEFLTYFQNEAQLEKSRLLSDRFSAERPKGSFSTLEIQRTEQGDSAMYLCASSSQGYGYTFGSGTRLTVV.

The J gene is TRBJ2-7, the V gene TRBV9, with 9 bases lining up with TRBD1. Trimming cost V 0 bases and J 4 bases; bases outside gene matches: 5. This CDR3 comprises 15 residues. The V gene's germline CDR1 is SGDLS and CDR2 YYNGEE. The chain's CDR3 is CASSVAGTGPYEQYF. CDR3 DNA sequence: TGTGCCAGCAGCGTAGCCGGGACAGGGCCGTACGAGCAGTACTTC.

The chain joins TRBV25-1 to TRBJ1-1, with 7 nucleotides matching TRBD1. Germline V gene sequence: CDR1 MGHDK, CDR2 SYGVNS. The CDR3 length is 13 residues. V shed 9 bases and J 5 bases; nucleotides not matched to a gene: 9. The CDR3 loop reads CASNRGRETEAFF. CDR3 nucleotide sequence: TGTGCCAGTAACAGGGGAAGAGAGACTGAAGCTTTCTTT. Based on the CDR3 plus reference TRBV25-1 and TRBJ1-1, the full variable domain is EADIYQTPRYLVIGTGKKITLECSQTMGHDKMYWYQQDPGMELHLIHYSYGVNSTEKGDLSSESTVSRIRTEHFPLTLESARPSHTSQYLCASNRGRETEAFFGQGTRLTVV.

This chain uses TRBV12-5 with TRBJ2-1; 11 nucleotides line up with TRBD2. Unmatched junction bases numbered 7, after V lost 0 bases and J lost 9 bases. The CDR3 spans 16 residues. The germline V gene has CDR1 LGHNT and CDR2 FRNRAP. The CDR3, as DNA: TGTGCTAGTGGTTTGGTCTCACTAGCGGGAGTGCCTGAGCAGTTCTTC. This gives the protein CASGLVSLAGVPEQFF.

This sequence joins TRBV11-2 and TRBJ2-7; D gene uncertain. V was trimmed by 1 base and J by 1 base, leaving 8 bases between them. The V gene's germline CDR1 is SGHAT and CDR2 FQNNGV. The length of the CDR3 is 14 residues. In nucleotides, the CDR3 is TGTGCCAGCAGCTTAGGCCAGGTTTCCTACGAGCAGTACTTC. Its protein is CASSLGQVSYEQYF.

The V and J genes are TRBV6-5 and TRBJ1-2, with D maybe TRBD1 (6 bases). Trimming pared 2 bases from V and 0 bases from J, leaving 13 bases between. The CDR3 runs 16 residues. The germline gives CDR1 MNHEY, CDR2 SVGAGI. CDR3 residues: CASSYGHRDANYGYTF. Written as DNA, the CDR3 is TGTGCCAGCAGTTACGGGCACAGGGATGCTAACTATGGCTACACCTTC.

The V gene is TRBV6-5, the J gene TRBJ2-1; 11 bases fit TRBD2. V lost 9 bases and J lost 8; bases outside the gene matches: 0. This CDR3 region has 11 residues. Germline-derived CDR1 and CDR2 are MNHEY and SVGAGI. The CDR3, as DNA: TGTGCCAGACTAGCGGGGGATGAGCAGTTCTTC. It encodes CARLAGDEQFF.

V usage is TRBV5-1 and J usage is TRBJ1-4; TRBD1 matches 9 bases. In germline, CDR1 is SGHRS, CDR2 YFSETQ. The ends lost 3 bases at V and 8 bases at J; junction bases unmatched: 8. The CDR3 length is 15 residues. Here the CDR3 DNA reads TGCGCCAGCAGCTCTATTGGACAGGGGATGGAAAAACTGTTTTTT. Amino acid sequence: CASSSIGQGMEKLFF.

This chain connects TRBV18 to TRBJ2-7; TRBD2 agrees at 13 bases. The CDR3 runs to 16 residues. V trimming: 2 bases; J trimming: 1 base; junction bases outside the gene matches: 2. The germline CDR1 and CDR2 sequences are KGHSH and LQKENI. The CDR3 DNA reads as TGTGCCAGCTCACCAGAGACTAGCGGGAGGTCCTACGAGCAGTACTTC. Its translation is CASSPETSGRSYEQYF.

This clone was counted once. The rearrangement uses TRBV7-2 and TRBJ2-1; no clear D gene. CDR1 SGHTA and CDR2 FQGNSA come from the germline V gene. This CDR3 is 12 amino acids long. V shed 2 bases and J shed 10 bases, with 9 bases lying between them. This CDR3 is CASSLPTKEQFF. CDR3 nucleotide sequence: TGTGCCAGCAGCTTACCCACTAAAGAGCAGTTCTTC.

J is TRBJ2-2 and V is TRBV30, with D unclear. The CDR3 extends over 15 amino acids. The V end lost 3 bases, the J end lost 7 bases, and 18 bases lay between the germline ends. Germline assignment: CDR1 GTSNPN and CDR2 SVGIG (reference sequence). CDR3 DNA sequence: TGTGCCTGGAGGGCGCCGAACCTCCAATTCGGGGAGCTGTTTTTT. As protein: CAWRAPNLQFGELFF.

The chain combines TRBV2 with TRBJ2-7; D gene unclear. The CDR3 spans 12 residues. Germline CDR1 and CDR2: SNHLY and FYNNEI. Trimming pared 6 bases from V and 2 bases from J, leaving 8 bases between. The CDR3 reads CASRIGTYEQYF. The CDR3, as DNA: TGTGCCAGCAGGATTGGGACCTACGAGCAGTACTTC.

V gene TRBV7-2 combines with J gene TRBJ1-5; D ambiguous. The CDR3 is 15 residues long. Germline loops: CDR1 SGHTA, CDR2 FQGNSA. V was clipped by 1 base and J by 2 bases, with 9 bases between them. CDR3 nucleotide sequence: TGTGCCAGCAGCTTAGACACGGGAGGCAATCAGCCCCAGCATTTT. Protein: CASSLDTGGNQPQHF.

Here the CDR3 reads CSVDAGKLNYGYTF. CDR3 bases: TGCAGCGTTGACGCAGGAAAACTTAACTATGGCTACACCTTC. The V and J genes are TRBV29-1 and TRBJ1-2; D gene uncertain. The CDR3 runs to 14 residues. CDR1 and CDR2 from the germline V gene are SQVTM and ANQGSEA. Trimming removed 3 bases at V and 1 base at J, with 12 bases between.

This clone has only a few counts. The chain couples TRBV30 to TRBJ1-1; D unresolved. V was shortened by 5 bases and J by 1 base, with 8 bases between the two germline ends. Germline loops: CDR1 GTSNPN, CDR2 SVGIG (reference sequence). CDR3 length: 12 residues. CDR3 DNA: TGTGCCTGGGTGCAGGAGAACACTGAAGCTTTCTTT. Translating gives CAWVQENTEAFF.

CDR3 sequence reads: CASSLVTGLQETQYF. The CDR3 DNA follows: TGTGCCAGCAGCTTAGTAACGGGACTCCAAGAGACCCAGTACTTC. This chain joins TRBV7-6 and TRBJ2-5; a possible D gene is TRBD2 (6 bases). Trimming cost V 1 base and J 1 base, with 10 bases left between them. The CDR3 is 15 amino acids. Germline V gives CDR1 SGHVS, CDR2 FNYEAQ. The complete variable domain, with remaining parts taken from reference TRBV7-6 and TRBJ2-5, reads GAGVSQSPRYKVTKRGQDVALRCDPISGHVSLYWYRQALGQGPEFLTYFNYEAQQDKSGLPNDRFSAERPEGSISTLTIQRTEQRDSAMYRCASSLVTGLQETQYFGPGTRLLVL.

The rearrangement links TRBV18 to TRBJ2-7, with D possibly being TRBD1 (5 bases). CDR1 is KGHSH and CDR2 is LQKENI in the germline V gene. The CDR3 contains 14 residues. V dropped 4 bases and J dropped 3 bases, with 13 bases sitting between them. This chain's CDR3 is CASSQLIGVYEQYF. Written as DNA, the CDR3 is TGTGCCAGCTCACAGCTCATAGGGGTCTACGAGCAGTACTTC. Variable domain in full (rest from reference TRBV18 and TRBJ2-7): NAGVMQNPRHLVRRRGQEARLRCSPMKGHSHVYWYRQLPEEGLKFMVYLQKENIIDESGMPKERFSAEFPKEGPSILRIQQVVRGDSAAYFCASSQLIGVYEQYFGPGTRLTVT.

The V gene is TRBV15, the J gene TRBJ2-3, with 12 bases aligning to TRBD2. J lost 4 bases, V lost 6 bases, and 8 bases had no gene match. Germline-derived CDR1 and CDR2 are LNHNV and YYDKDF (reference sequence). The CDR3 sequence is 16 residues long. CDR3 protein: CATRASGRALSDTQYF. The CDR3 DNA is TGTGCCACCAGGGCTAGCGGGAGGGCCTTGTCAGATACGCAGTATTTT.

This clone was seen once. The chain joins TRBV7-9 to TRBJ1-2; no definite D call. Germline CDR1 SEHNR, CDR2 FQNEAQ (reference sequence). V lost 5 bases and J 0 bases, leaving 13 bases between the germline ends. This CDR3 has 15 residues. The CDR3 sequence: CASSHIRSANYGYTF. As DNA, the CDR3 is TGTGCCAGCAGCCACATCCGGAGCGCTAACTATGGCTACACCTTC.

This chain links TRBV11-2 with TRBJ2-7; no reliable D call. This CDR3 region has 12 residues. Germline-derived CDR1 and CDR2 are SGHAT and FQNNGV. With 3 bases removed from V and 5 bases from J, the gap between germline ends came to 8 bases. The CDR3 loop reads CASSFGVNEQYF. The CDR3 coding sequence is TGTGCCAGCAGCTTCGGAGTCAACGAGCAGTACTTC. The whole variable domain, filled in from reference TRBV11-2 and TRBJ2-7, reads EAGVAQSPRYKIIEKRQSVAFWCNPISGHATLYWYQQILGQGPKLLIQFQNNGVVDDSQLPKDRFSAERLKGVDSTLKIQPAKLEDSAVYLCASSFGVNEQYFGPGTRLTVT.